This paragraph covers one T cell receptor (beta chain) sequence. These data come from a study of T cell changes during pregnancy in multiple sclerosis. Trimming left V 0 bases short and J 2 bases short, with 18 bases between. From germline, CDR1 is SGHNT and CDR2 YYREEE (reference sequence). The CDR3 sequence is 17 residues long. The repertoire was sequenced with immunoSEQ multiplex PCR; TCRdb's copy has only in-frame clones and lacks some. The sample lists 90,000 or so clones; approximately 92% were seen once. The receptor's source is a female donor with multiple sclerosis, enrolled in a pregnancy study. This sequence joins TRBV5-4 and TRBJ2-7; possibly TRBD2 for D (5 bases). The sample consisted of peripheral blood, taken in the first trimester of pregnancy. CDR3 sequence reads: CASSLARGDGGTYEQYF. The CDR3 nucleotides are TGTGCCAGCAGCTTGGCCCGGGGAGATGGCGGTACCTACGAGCAGTACTTC.